This TCR beta chain was profiled in a study of cytomegalovirus exposure and HLA in healthy donors. The study, taken as a whole, reports: In vitro assays verified that three CMV-associated chains recognized CMV antigens specifically. TCR beta V- and J-gene trimming was later associated with a missense DCLRE1C variant. Researchers had no immune exposure information except CMV serostatus available. Prior analysis indicated that the majority of TCR beta V segments exhibited productivity approximately 87% or approximately 30% of the time.

Amplification used 60 Vbeta primers and 13 Jbeta primers. The assay was immunoSEQ multiplex PCR, and TCRdb's table has in-frame clones only and misses some. Of under 200,000 clones listed, more than 70% are singletons. As concerns this clone: The antigen is undetermined.

The sample taken for sequencing was PBMCs. The receptor's source is a woman in her forties in good health and CMV-seropositive.

CDR3 protein: CASSPQTGVVEAFF. As DNA, the CDR3 is TGTGCCAGCTCTCCTCAGACAGGGGTCGTTGAAGCTTTCTTT. The chain joins TRBV18 to TRBJ1-1; TRBD1 matches 8 bases. CDR1 KGHSH and CDR2 LQKENI come from the germline V gene. The junction had 10 bases not matched to a gene; V was cut back by 6 bases and J by 7 bases. The CDR3 has 14 amino acids.